This TCR beta chain was captured in a study of metastatic and nonmetastatic thyroid tumors. As for the study in general: A comparison of repertoires was made across blood and tumor or nodule tissue from malignant and benign thyroid patients. General study findings and limits: Across blood and tumor, TCR beta diversity in malignant thyroid tumors was reportedly significantly higher than in benign nodules.

No treatment of any kind had been given to any patient before thyroid surgery. As for this clone: Antigen unknown.

In the original analysis: Across clinicopathological groups, CDR3 differences served as the basis for building a distant-metastasis classifier for papillary thyroid cancer. With MiXCR, TCRdb reprocessed the PCR reads. The V and J calls follow TCRdb's processing rather than the paper's. The sample yields under 55,000 clones, about a sixth seen once. The sequenced material came from blood. This clonotype was sampled from a female donor with papillary thyroid cancer or a benign thyroid nodule (not recorded which). Some clones in this sample may be carry-over from other donors' samples.

The CDR3 DNA is TGTGCCACCAGGGACATGGAATGGAATGGCTACACCTTC. Protein product: CATRDMEWNGYTF. The chain links TRBV19 to TRBJ1-2; a possible D gene is TRBD1 (6 bases). The ends were cut back, 10 bases at V and 6 bases at J, with 18 bases in the middle. This CDR3 spans 13 amino acids. Looked up from germline, CDR1 is LNHDA and CDR2 is SQIVND (reference sequence).